This T cell receptor (beta chain) emerged from a study of siplizumab effects on memory and regulatory T cells. Findings and caveats of the study: Relative to controls at roughly 27%, mappable alloreactive CD4+ clones exhibited a mean Treg-derived proportion of over 60% with siplizumab. An assignable phenotype, naive or memory, was missing from roughly 83-96% of proliferating CD4+ or CD8+ clones.

Sequencing was performed with immunoSEQ multiplex PCR; in TCRdb, only in-frame clones are kept and a portion is missing. Of more than 90,000 clones listed, about 95% were seen once; the top ten hold around 1.4%. The germline V gene encodes CDR1 LNHDA and CDR2 SQIVND (reference sequence). The CDR3 loop spans 14 amino acids. V lost 3 bases and J 1 base, leaving 9 bases between the germline ends. On this clone: Its antigen is still unknown.

This receptor was identified in a human donor in good health. The chain has TRBV19 and TRBJ1-1, with D possibly matching TRBD1 (5 bases). Sequencing input: non-Treg CD4+ T cells sorted from blood. CDR3 residues: CASSMLRGNTEAFF. CDR3 sequence (DNA): TGTGCCAGTAGTATGCTGAGGGGGAACACTGAAGCTTTCTTT.